This TCR beta chain was documented in a study of blood T cells in healthy people across ages. Next came a second PCR, run for about 7 to 12 cycles, which used a sample-barcoded 5' primer along with a J-beta primer mix. TCRdb recomputed calls from the 5' RACE reads with MiXCR, one row per CDR3 protein. This repertoire shows 1.5 million to 2 million distinct CDR3 sequences, about 39% found once; its top ten account for roughly 23%. Per the germline V gene, CDR1 is SQVTM and CDR2 is ANQGSEA. Trimming took 8 bases from V and 0 from J, leaving 12 bases between them. CDR3 length: 13 amino acids. A remark on this clonotype: What it recognizes is unknown.

Study-wide findings and caveats: Naive CD4+ cell counts and diversity both ran higher in long-lived than in aged donors.

The chain combines TRBV29-1 with TRBJ2-3; D uncertain. Input material: blood. The sequence was obtained from a human donor in good health. Here the CDR3 reads CSNHPSSTDTQYF. The CDR3 DNA sequence: TGCAGCAACCACCCCTCTAGCACAGATACGCAGTATTTT.